The rows below give T cell receptor beta chains drawn from one sample of a study of blood T cell repertoires in COVID-19. The protocol was immunoSEQ multiplex PCR, while the TCRdb copy is restricted to in-frame clones and leaves out a portion. The sample comprises 350,000 to 450,000 clones, roughly four fifths of which are singletons, and about 5% rests with the top ten. Material for sequencing was PBMCs or T cells enriched from blood (not recorded which). These TCRs come from a woman aged 50 to 65 who had recovered from COVID-19. Each CDR3 is given with its conserved first and last residue. D genes are given only for firm matches. The size of a clone is reported for some rows only, either as once, few or many, or as a class for expanded clones.

CDR3aa: CASSPRGGGGSYEQYF
CDR3nt: TGTGCCAGCAGCCCAAGAGGGGGGGGCGGGTCCTACGAGCAGTACTTC
len: 16
abundance: once
j_gene: TRBJ2-7
v_gene: TRBV5-5
d_gene: NA

CDR3aa: CASSSGGSYEQYF
CDR3nt: TGTGCCAGCAGCTCGGGAGGGAGCTACGAGCAGTACTTC
len: 13
abundance: NA
j_gene: TRBJ2-7
v_gene: TRBV2
d_gene: TRBD2

CDR3aa: CSAPGQSNTEAFF
CDR3nt: TGCAGCGCCCCGGGACAATCGAACACTGAAGCTTTCTTT
len: 13
abundance: NA
j_gene: TRBJ1-1
v_gene: TRBV29-1
d_gene: NA

CDR3aa: CAIRGGGAGVNGNTGELFF
CDR3nt: TGTGCCATCCGGGGGGGAGGAGCGGGAGTAAATGGGAACACCGGGGAGCTGTTTTTT
len: 19
abundance: NA
j_gene: TRBJ2-2
v_gene: TRBV10-3
d_gene: TRBD2

CDR3aa: CASNPKDRGTNQPQHF
CDR3nt: TGTGCCAGCAACCCGAAAGACAGGGGGACCAATCAGCCCCAGCATTTT
len: 16
abundance: once
j_gene: TRBJ1-5
v_gene: TRBV6-6
d_gene: TRBD1

CDR3aa: CASIAGASLTNYGYTF
CDR3nt: TGTGCCAGCATTGCGGGGGCGAGCCTTACTAACTATGGCTACACCTTC
len: 16
abundance: NA
j_gene: TRBJ1-2
v_gene: TRBV2
d_gene: NA

CDR3aa: CASSTGRGGDEKLFF
CDR3nt: TGTGCCAGCAGTACCGGGAGGGGTGGTGATGAAAAACTGTTTTTT
len: 15
abundance: NA
j_gene: TRBJ1-4
v_gene: TRBV6-6
d_gene: NA

CDR3aa: CSVSPGQGRNYGYTF
CDR3nt: TGCAGCGTCTCACCGGGACAGGGTAGAAACTATGGCTACACCTTC
len: 15
abundance: NA
j_gene: TRBJ1-2
v_gene: TRBV29-1
d_gene: TRBD1

CDR3aa: CASGLDRVGEQFF
CDR3nt: TGCGCCAGCGGCCTTGACAGGGTGGGCGAGCAGTTCTTC
len: 13
abundance: NA
j_gene: TRBJ2-1
v_gene: TRBV5-1
d_gene: TRBD1

CDR3aa: CASSFPSTDTQYF
CDR3nt: TGTGCCAGTAGTTTCCCAAGCACAGATACGCAGTATTTT
len: 13
abundance: NA
j_gene: TRBJ2-3
v_gene: TRBV19
d_gene: NA

CDR3aa: CASSYSTGSEAFF
CDR3nt: TGTGCCAGCAGTTACTCGACAGGGTCTGAAGCTTTCTTT
len: 13
abundance: NA
j_gene: TRBJ1-1
v_gene: TRBV6-2/TRBV6-3
d_gene: TRBD1

CDR3aa: CASSLGGGGNYGYTF
CDR3nt: TGTGCCAGCAGCTTAGGGGGCGGGGGCAACTATGGCTACACCTTC
len: 15
abundance: NA
j_gene: TRBJ1-2
v_gene: TRBV7-2
d_gene: NA

CDR3aa: CASMSGQKNTEAFF
CDR3nt: TGTGCCAGTATGTCGGGACAGAAGAACACTGAAGCTTTCTTT
len: 14
abundance: NA
j_gene: TRBJ1-1
v_gene: TRBV19
d_gene: TRBD1

CDR3aa: CATSREASGNEKLFF
CDR3nt: TGTGCCACCAGCAGAGAGGCTTCGGGTAATGAAAAACTGTTTTTT
len: 15
abundance: NA
j_gene: TRBJ1-4
v_gene: TRBV15
d_gene: NA

CDR3aa: CASSLEAGAGNTIYF
CDR3nt: TGTGCCAGCAGCTTAGAGGCAGGGGCAGGAAACACCATATATTTT
len: 15
abundance: NA
j_gene: TRBJ1-3
v_gene: TRBV7-6
d_gene: NA

CDR3aa: CASSSSMTGYNEQFF
CDR3nt: TGTGCCAGCAGCTCATCTATGACAGGATACAATGAGCAGTTCTTC
len: 15
abundance: NA
j_gene: TRBJ2-1
v_gene: TRBV7-9
d_gene: NA

CDR3aa: CASSLDPSPYGYTF
CDR3nt: TGTGCCAGCAGCTTGGATCCGAGCCCCTATGGCTACACCTTC
len: 14
abundance: NA
j_gene: TRBJ1-2
v_gene: TRBV5-5
d_gene: NA

CDR3aa: CASKRGGNYGYTF
CDR3nt: TGTGCCAGCAAGAGGGGGGGAAACTATGGCTACACCTTC
len: 13
abundance: once
j_gene: TRBJ1-2
v_gene: TRBV27
d_gene: NA

CDR3aa: CASSQGLQETQYF
CDR3nt: TGTGCCAGCAGCCAGGGACTACAGGAGACCCAGTACTTC
len: 13
abundance: NA
j_gene: TRBJ2-5
v_gene: TRBV3-1/TRBV3-2
d_gene: TRBD2

CDR3aa: CASSSPLGRGGLTDTQYF
CDR3nt: TGTGCCAGCAGCTCCCCCTTGGGGCGGGGGGGCCTTACAGATACGCAGTATTTT
len: 18
abundance: NA
j_gene: TRBJ2-3
v_gene: TRBV7-2
d_gene: TRBD2

CDR3aa: CASSSGGGLSSYNEQFF
CDR3nt: TGTGCCAGTAGTTCTGGCGGCGGACTAAGCTCCTACAATGAGCAGTTCTTC
len: 17
abundance: NA
j_gene: TRBJ2-1
v_gene: TRBV19
d_gene: NA

CDR3aa: CAWSYPIETGWGIEKLFF
CDR3nt: TGTGCCTGGAGTTACCCGATCGAGACAGGGTGGGGGATTGAAAAACTGTTTTTT
len: 18
abundance: NA
j_gene: TRBJ1-4
v_gene: TRBV30
d_gene: TRBD1

CDR3aa: CASSLRLDREQFF
CDR3nt: TGTGCCAGCAGCTTAAGGCTAGACCGTGAGCAGTTCTTC
len: 13
abundance: once
j_gene: TRBJ2-1
v_gene: TRBV7-3
d_gene: NA

CDR3aa: CASSLQGYNEQFF
CDR3nt: TGTGCCAGCAGCCTACAGGGCTACAATGAGCAGTTCTTC
len: 13
abundance: NA
j_gene: TRBJ2-1
v_gene: TRBV4-2
d_gene: NA

CDR3aa: CASSTVAGRDQPQHF
CDR3nt: TGTGCCAGCAGCACGGTGGCGGGCCGGGATCAGCCCCAGCATTTT
len: 15
abundance: NA
j_gene: TRBJ1-5
v_gene: TRBV5-6
d_gene: NA

CDR3aa: CASSQDSPDRAFAFF
CDR3nt: TGTGCCAGCAGCCAAGATTCACCAGACAGGGCCTTCGCTTTCTTT
len: 15
abundance: few
j_gene: TRBJ1-1
v_gene: TRBV14
d_gene: TRBD1

CDR3aa: CASSVGRGNTIYF
CDR3nt: TGTGCCAGCAGCGTAGGCAGGGGAAACACCATATATTTT
len: 13
abundance: NA
j_gene: TRBJ1-3
v_gene: TRBV9
d_gene: NA

CDR3aa: CATSDAGTSNAGELFF
CDR3nt: TGTGCCACCAGTGATGCCGGGACTAGTAATGCCGGGGAGCTGTTTTTT
len: 16
abundance: NA
j_gene: TRBJ2-2
v_gene: TRBV24-1
d_gene: TRBD2

CDR3aa: CASYQGLAGYNEQFF
CDR3nt: TGTGCCAGCTACCAAGGACTAGCGGGATACAATGAGCAGTTCTTC
len: 15
abundance: NA
j_gene: TRBJ2-1
v_gene: TRBV18
d_gene: TRBD2

CDR3aa: CASSRDRGPPLDGYTF
CDR3nt: TGTGCCAGTAGCCGAGACAGGGGACCCCCTCTCGATGGCTACACCTTC
len: 16
abundance: NA
j_gene: TRBJ1-2
v_gene: TRBV19
d_gene: TRBD1

CDR3aa: CASNTGGETQYF
CDR3nt: TGTGCCAGCAACACAGGCGGTGAGACCCAGTACTTC
len: 12
abundance: NA
j_gene: TRBJ2-5
v_gene: TRBV2
d_gene: NA

CDR3aa: CASSLGQGQSNSGNTIYF
CDR3nt: TGCGCCAGCAGCTTGGGGCAGGGGCAAAGCAACTCTGGAAACACCATATATTTT
len: 18
abundance: NA
j_gene: TRBJ1-3
v_gene: TRBV5-1
d_gene: NA

CDR3aa: CASSIGTLWRRYTF
CDR3nt: TGTGCCAGTAGTATAGGGACGCTATGGAGGCGCTACACCTTC
len: 14
abundance: once
j_gene: TRBJ1-2
v_gene: TRBV19
d_gene: NA

CDR3aa: CASSLGWGEVTEAFF
CDR3nt: TGTGCCAGCAGCTTAGGTTGGGGGGAGGTAACTGAAGCTTTCTTT
len: 15
abundance: NA
j_gene: TRBJ1-1
v_gene: TRBV7-9
d_gene: NA

CDR3aa: CASSIGTGLAGRETQYF
CDR3nt: TGTGCCAGTAGTATAGGGACAGGACTAGCGGGGAGGGAGACCCAGTACTTC
len: 17
abundance: NA
j_gene: TRBJ2-5
v_gene: TRBV19
d_gene: TRBD2

CDR3aa: CASSRTGTPQETQYF
CDR3nt: TGTGCCAGCAGCCGGACCGGGACACCCCAAGAGACCCAGTACTTC
len: 15
abundance: NA
j_gene: TRBJ2-5
v_gene: TRBV11-3
d_gene: NA

CDR3aa: CASSLSRGYTF
CDR3nt: TGTGCCAGCAGCTTGTCGCGGGGCTACACCTTC
len: 11
abundance: NA
j_gene: TRBJ1-2
v_gene: TRBV5-6
d_gene: NA

CDR3aa: CASTETSGAYNEQFF
CDR3nt: TGTGCCAGCACGGAGACTAGCGGGGCCTACAATGAGCAGTTCTTC
len: 15
abundance: NA
j_gene: TRBJ2-1
v_gene: TRBV6-5
d_gene: TRBD2

CDR3aa: CASSSLLSGREDTQYF
CDR3nt: TGTGCCAGCAGCTCCCTTCTCTCCGGGAGAGAAGATACGCAGTATTTT
len: 16
abundance: NA
j_gene: TRBJ2-3
v_gene: TRBV9
d_gene: NA

CDR3aa: CAWGDTTYEQYF
CDR3nt: TGTGCCTGGGGGGACACCACCTACGAGCAGTACTTC
len: 12
abundance: NA
j_gene: TRBJ2-7
v_gene: TRBV30
d_gene: NA

CDR3aa: CASSPGQGIEAFF
CDR3nt: TGCGCCAGCAGCCCGGGACAGGGTATTGAAGCTTTCTTT
len: 13
abundance: NA
j_gene: TRBJ1-1
v_gene: TRBV5-1
d_gene: TRBD1

CDR3aa: CASSQQGFDTEAFF
CDR3nt: TGCGCCAGCAGCCAACAGGGGTTCGACACTGAAGCTTTCTTT
len: 14
abundance: NA
j_gene: TRBJ1-1
v_gene: TRBV5-1
d_gene: TRBD1

CDR3aa: CASSLEVIGLQGGDF
CDR3nt: TGTGCCAGCAGCTTAGAGGTTATAGGGCTTCAAGGAGGAGACTTC
len: 15
abundance: NA
j_gene: TRBJ2-7
v_gene: TRBV7-2
d_gene: NA

CDR3aa: CASSYGLAGALLSYNEQFF
CDR3nt: TGCGCCAGCAGCTACGGACTAGCGGGAGCCTTACTCTCCTACAATGAGCAGTTCTTC
len: 19
abundance: NA
j_gene: TRBJ2-1
v_gene: TRBV5-1
d_gene: TRBD2

CDR3aa: CASSPRGSSGANVLTF
CDR3nt: TGTGCCAGTAGCCCCCGAGGGAGCTCTGGGGCCAACGTCCTGACTTTC
len: 16
abundance: few
j_gene: TRBJ2-6
v_gene: TRBV19
d_gene: NA

CDR3aa: CASSQDRTANYGYTF
CDR3nt: TGCGCCAGCAGCCAAGATCGGACAGCTAACTATGGCTACACCTTC
len: 15
abundance: NA
j_gene: TRBJ1-2
v_gene: TRBV4-1
d_gene: NA

CDR3aa: CASSSSGAYNEQFF
CDR3nt: TGCGCCAGCAGCTCGTCCGGGGCCTACAATGAGCAGTTCTTC
len: 14
abundance: few
j_gene: TRBJ2-1
v_gene: TRBV5-1
d_gene: NA

CDR3aa: CASSDRGGRSPLHF
CDR3nt: TGTGCCAGCAGTGACAGGGGAGGGAGGTCACCCCTCCACTTT
len: 14
abundance: NA
j_gene: TRBJ1-6
v_gene: TRBV28
d_gene: TRBD1

CDR3aa: CASSRYRNTGELFF
CDR3nt: TGTGCCAGCAGCCGGTACCGTAACACCGGGGAGCTGTTTTTT
len: 14
abundance: NA
j_gene: TRBJ2-2
v_gene: TRBV18
d_gene: NA

CDR3aa: CASSYWGQDYQPQHF
CDR3nt: TGTGCCAGCAGTTACTGGGGACAGGATTATCAGCCCCAGCATTTT
len: 15
abundance: NA
j_gene: TRBJ1-5
v_gene: TRBV6-5
d_gene: TRBD1

CDR3aa: CASSLTVQGLFF
CDR3nt: TGTGCCAGCAGCTTGACAGTACAAGGGCTGTTTTTT
len: 12
abundance: NA
j_gene: TRBJ2-2
v_gene: TRBV11-3
d_gene: NA

CDR3aa: CAISVVGGPQETQYF
CDR3nt: TGTGCCATCAGTGTTGTCGGGGGGCCTCAAGAGACCCAGTACTTC
len: 15
abundance: NA
j_gene: TRBJ2-5
v_gene: TRBV10-3
d_gene: NA

CDR3aa: CASSATGLAGNEQFF
CDR3nt: TGTGCCAGCAGTGCTACGGGACTAGCCGGAAATGAGCAGTTCTTC
len: 15
abundance: NA
j_gene: TRBJ2-1
v_gene: TRBV2
d_gene: TRBD2